These 8 T cell receptor beta chains originate from one sample sequenced in a study of OX40 agonist ivuxolimab in advanced cancers. Assay: immunoSEQ multiplex PCR; the TCRdb copy retains only in-frame clones and omits some. Of about 73,000 clones in the sample, about 90% are singletons; the top ten hold less than 0.8%. The specimen was CD4+ or CD8+ T cells sorted from blood, collected in a trial of the OX40 agonist ivuxolimab. The receptors were gathered from an adult with an advanced solid tumor such as melanoma, head and neck, liver or kidney cancer.

J is TRBJ2-1 and V is TRBV19; 8 bases fit TRBD1. Germline trimming cut 2 bases from V and 7 bases from J; bases unmatched to any gene: 7. This CDR3 is 15 amino acids long. CDR1 LNHDA and CDR2 SQIVND come from the germline V gene (reference sequence). The CDR3 protein is CASSIKGQGGNEQFF. In DNA form, the CDR3 reads TGTGCCAGTAGTATAAAAGGACAGGGTGGGAATGAGCAGTTCTTC.

This clone is a singleton in its sample. Mismatch with germline at one junction end may stem from a read error. Other DNA variants within this sample encode the same CDR3. V and J are TRBV9 and TRBJ1-2; TRBD1 is a possible D gene (6 bases). Germline V CDR1 and CDR2: SGDLS, YYNGEE. There are 14 residues in the CDR3. The DNA of the CDR3 is TGTGCCAGCAACCCCCAACAGGGAGGATATGGTTACACCTTC. Protein product: CASNPQQGGYGYTF.

V is TRBV18 and J is TRBJ2-1; TRBD2 might be the D (6 bases). Germline V gives CDR1 KGHSH, CDR2 LQKENI. CDR3 length equals 15 residues. V shed 3 bases and J shed 7 bases, with 16 bases lying between them. In DNA form, the CDR3 reads TGTGCCAGCTCACCTCAGCAGCATAGCGGAAATGAGCAGTTCTTC. Its protein is CASSPQQHSGNEQFF.

This clone was seen more than once but under ten times. This rearrangement joins TRBV6-5 to TRBJ1-2; D call uncertain. Germline V gene sequence: CDR1 MNHEY, CDR2 SVGAGI. Trimming took off 4 bases at V and 3 bases at J, with 12 bases between the two ends. The CDR3 has 14 residues. The CDR3 loop is CASSSILLDYGYTF. For the CDR3, the DNA is TGTGCCAGCAGTTCCATCCTATTGGACTATGGCTACACCTTC.

This chain joins TRBV5-1 and TRBJ2-1; 8 nucleotides agree with TRBD1. Germline CDR1 and CDR2: SGHRS and YFSETQ. The junction had 1 base not matched to a gene; V was cut back by 4 bases and J by 7 bases. This CDR3 has 12 amino acids. The CDR3 region is CASSRTGNEQFF. CDR3 coding DNA: TGCGCCAGCAGCAGGACAGGGAATGAGCAGTTCTTC.

The genes are TRBV7-9 and TRBJ2-7; 8 nucleotides match TRBD1. V was clipped by 5 bases and J by 2 bases; unmatched bases: 5. Germline CDR1 SEHNR, CDR2 FQNEAQ (reference sequence). The CDR3 sequence is 14 residues long. The CDR3 protein is CASSPDRVPYEQYF. As DNA, the CDR3 is TGTGCCAGCAGCCCGGACAGGGTGCCCTACGAGCAGTACTTC. Based on the CDR3 plus reference TRBV7-9 and TRBJ2-7, the full variable domain is DTGVSQNPRHKITKRGQNVTFRCDPISEHNRLYWYRQTLGQGPEFLTYFQNEAQLEKSRLLSDRFSAERPKGSFSTLEIQRTEQGDSAMYLCASSPDRVPYEQYFGPGTRLTVT.

V usage is TRBV7-3 and J usage is TRBJ1-1; D unclear. This CDR3 is built from 13 residues. In germline, CDR1 is SGHTA, CDR2 FQGTGA. Deletions cut 4 bases from V and 4 bases from J, with 10 bases between. CDR3 coding DNA: TGTGCCAGCAGCTGGCGGAAAAGCACTGAAGCTTTCTTT. As protein: CASSWRKSTEAFF.

This clone occurred once. This chain links TRBV21-1 with TRBJ1-2; the D call of TRBD1 is as the table states it, not checked on the DNA. TRBV21-1 constitutes a pseudogene. CDR3 length: 14 residues. The CDR3, as DNA: TGTGCCAGCAGCATTACGACAGGGCCCGACGGCTACACCTTC. This codes for CASSITTGPDGYTF.